The rows below give T cell receptor beta chains drawn from one sample of a study of blood T cell repertoires in COVID-19. Using immunoSEQ multiplex PCR, the repertoire was profiled, and TCRdb retains in-frame clones only, with some absent. The sample yields 150,000 or so clones, more than 85% seen once. Sequenced sample: PBMCs or T cells enriched from blood (not recorded which). The source is a woman aged 50 to 65 who had recovered from COVID-19. CDR3s include the opening cysteine and the closing phenylalanine or tryptophan. D genes are given only for firm matches. The size entry is marked missing in some rows and otherwise reads once, few, many or a size class.

V gene,D gene,clone size,J gene,CDR3 DNA,CDR3 protein
TRBV11-2,NA,NA,TRBJ2-5,TGTGCCAGCAGCTCCCAGGGGGGATACCAAGAGACCCAGTACTTC,CASSSQGGYQETQYF
TRBV5-1,TRBD2,NA,TRBJ2-3,TGCGCCAGCAGCTTGGCCGTGCGGGAGGGCCCCGCAGATACGCAGTATTTT,CASSLAVREGPADTQYF
TRBV29-1,TRBD1,once,TRBJ2-5,TGCAGCGTTCGACAGGGGGCTGCAGAGACCCAGTACTTC,CSVRQGAAETQYF
TRBV9,NA,NA,TRBJ1-4,TGTGCCAGCAGCGCCGCAGGGGCAACTAATGAAAAACTGTTTTTT,CASSAAGATNEKLFF
TRBV7-9,TRBD2,NA,TRBJ2-3,TGTGCCAGCAGCCCTAATTCCGGGACTAGGTATTTT,CASSPNSGTRYF
TRBV19,NA,NA,TRBJ1-1,TGTGCCAGTAAAATGGTTTCTGGAGGGCGACCTAGCACTGAAGCTTTCTTT,CASKMVSGGRPSTEAFF
TRBV9,NA,NA,TRBJ1-1,TGTGCCAGCAGCGGACAAATACTTTCAAGAGAAGCTTTCTTT,CASSGQILSREAFF
TRBV6-5,NA,NA,TRBJ2-7,TGTGCCAGCAGTTCAGGGGACGAGCAGTACTTC,CASSSGDEQYF
TRBV7-7,NA,NA,TRBJ1-6,TGTGCTAGCAGCCAGGACAGCTATTCACCCCTCCACTTT,CASSQDSYSPLHF
TRBV5-1,TRBD1,NA,TRBJ1-4,TGCGCCAGCAGCGTCCACGGGACAGCTAATGAAAAACTGTTTTTT,CASSVHGTANEKLFF
TRBV5-8,NA,NA,TRBJ1-5,TGTGCCAGCAGCCGGGCGCGGGGGGGCTATCAGCCCCAGCATTTT,CASSRARGGYQPQHF
TRBV29-1,TRBD2,NA,TRBJ2-1,TGCAGCGGTACTAGCGGGATTGCCAGCTCCTACAATGAGCAGTTCTTC,CSGTSGIASSYNEQFF
TRBV6-5,TRBD1,once,TRBJ2-3,TGTGCCAGCAAAGCGACAGGGGACACAGATACGCAGTATTTT,CASKATGDTDTQYF
TRBV6-1,NA,NA,TRBJ2-1,TGTGCCAGCCTTGCCCACACAGGGAATGAGCAGTTCTTC,CASLAHTGNEQFF
TRBV25-1,NA,NA,TRBJ1-1,TGTGCCAGCAGTGAATCCCGGGACGGGAGACCGACTGAAGCTTTCTTT,CASSESRDGRPTEAFF
TRBV27,NA,NA,TRBJ2-7,TGTGCCAGCAGTTTCCGAGCCTCCTACGAGCAGTACTTC,CASSFRASYEQYF
TRBV5-1,TRBD1,NA,TRBJ2-7,TGCGCCAGCAGCTTTTCGGACAGGGTAAGGGACGAGCAGTACTTC,CASSFSDRVRDEQYF
TRBV7-2,NA,once,TRBJ1-2,TGTGCCAGCAGCTTTGACAGTTCTAACTATGGCTACACCTTC,CASSFDSSNYGYTF
TRBV6-2/TRBV6-3,TRBD2,NA,TRBJ2-1,TGTGCCAGCAGTCCGAGTCTAGCGGGAGGGAGCAATGAGCAGTTCTTC,CASSPSLAGGSNEQFF
TRBV30,TRBD2,NA,TRBJ2-1,TGTGCCTGGAATAGCGGGAGGCTGGGTAATGAGCAGTTCTTC,CAWNSGRLGNEQFF
TRBV27,NA,few,TRBJ2-7,TGTGCCAGCAGTTTAACACCCACCTACGAGCAGTACTTC,CASSLTPTYEQYF
TRBV29-1,TRBD1,NA,TRBJ2-7,TGCAGCGGATCCGGGACAGGGGAACACGAGCAGTACTTC,CSGSGTGEHEQYF
TRBV2,TRBD2,NA,TRBJ2-5,TGTGCCAGCAGGGGGGGGACTAACCAAGAGACCCAGTACTTC,CASRGGTNQETQYF
TRBV28,TRBD2,NA,TRBJ2-3,TGTGCCAGCATGTCTAGCGGGCCAAGCACAGATACGCAGTATTTT,CASMSSGPSTDTQYF
TRBV12-3/TRBV12-4,NA,NA,TRBJ2-6,TGTGCCAGCAGTTCATCTGGGGCCAACGTCCTGACTTTC,CASSSSGANVLTF
TRBV3-1/TRBV3-2,TRBD2,once,TRBJ2-3,TGTGCCAGCAGCCAGAGGACTAGCTCGCTAGGAGATACGCAGTATTTT,CASSQRTSSLGDTQYF
TRBV11-2,TRBD1,NA,TRBJ1-3,TGTGCCAGCAGCCCCTGGACAGGTGGTGGGGACACCATATATTTT,CASSPWTGGGDTIYF
TRBV25-1,TRBD1,NA,TRBJ2-2,TGTGCCAGCAGTGTTGACAGGGACACCGGGGAGCTGTTTTTT,CASSVDRDTGELFF
TRBV10-3,NA,NA,TRBJ1-5,TGTGCCATCAGTGACGGAGTTAGCAATCAGCCCCAGCATTTT,CAISDGVSNQPQHF
TRBV19,TRBD1,NA,TRBJ1-3,TGTGCCACCACCCCCAGGGGGACTGGAAACACCATATATTTT,CATTPRGTGNTIYF
TRBV7-3,TRBD2,NA,TRBJ2-3,TGTGCCAGCAGCCTGGGACTAGCGGGAGCAGATACGCAGTATTTT,CASSLGLAGADTQYF
TRBV27,TRBD1,once,TRBJ2-1,TGTGCCAGCAGCCCCTACGGGACAGCGGTATACAATGAGCAGTTCTTC,CASSPYGTAVYNEQFF
TRBV11-1,TRBD1,NA,TRBJ1-2,TGTGCCAGCAGCCTTGGACAGGGCGCAGCTAACTATGGCTACACCTTC,CASSLGQGAANYGYTF
TRBV9,NA,NA,TRBJ1-5,TGTGCCAGCAGTTCGTCCTCTAGGAGCAATCAGCCCCAGCATTTT,CASSSSSRSNQPQHF
TRBV5-3,NA,few,TRBJ2-1,TGTGCCAGAAGCTCCTTACCACAGAGCTCCTACAATGAGCAGTTCTTC,CARSSLPQSSYNEQFF
TRBV5-4,TRBD2,NA,TRBJ2-2,TGTGCCAGCAAACTGGGGGGGGCGAACACCGGGGAGCTGTTTTTT,CASKLGGANTGELFF
TRBV5-1,TRBD2,NA,TRBJ2-3,TGCGCCAGCAGCATGGGACTAGCGGGAGCAATAGATACGCAGTATTTT,CASSMGLAGAIDTQYF
TRBV9,NA,NA,TRBJ1-5,TGTGCCAGCAGCGTAGATTCAAGCAATCAGCCCCAGCATTTT,CASSVDSSNQPQHF
TRBV18,NA,NA,TRBJ1-1,TGTGCCAGCTCACCGGGGGCTACTGAAGCTTTCTTT,CASSPGATEAFF
TRBV27,TRBD1,NA,TRBJ2-5,TGTGCCAGCAGTTTCAGGACAGGCTCCGTGGAGACCCAGTACTTC,CASSFRTGSVETQYF
TRBV7-9,TRBD1,NA,TRBJ2-5,TGTGCCAGCAGGGAGACAGGGAGAGAAGAGACCCAGTACTTC,CASRETGREETQYF
TRBV9,NA,NA,TRBJ2-3,TGTGCCAGCAGCGTAGGGGACACGACTTCAGATACGCAGTATTTT,CASSVGDTTSDTQYF
TRBV30,NA,once,TRBJ2-7,TGTGCCTGGGGAAGGTCAGGGGTTTACGAGCAGTACTTC,CAWGRSGVYEQYF
TRBV9,NA,NA,TRBJ1-1,TGTGCCAGCAGCCCGAGGGAGAGTTTGAACACTGAAGCTTTCTTT,CASSPRESLNTEAFF
TRBV25-1,TRBD1,NA,TRBJ1-1,TGTGCCAGCAGTGAGAACAGGGGGTATAGCACTGAAGCTTTCTTT,CASSENRGYSTEAFF
TRBV30,NA,NA,TRBJ1-6,TGTGCCTGGACTCCGACACTGAATTCACCCCTCCACTTT,CAWTPTLNSPLHF
TRBV3-1/TRBV3-2,NA,NA,TRBJ2-3,TGTGCCAGCAGCCAAGCGGTAGCAGATACGCAGTATTTT,CASSQAVADTQYF